This TCR beta chain derives from a study of identical twins. Healthy Caucasian individuals made up all the donors. In TCRdb, the 5' RACE reads were re-called with MiXCR into one record per CDR3 protein. The data hold 410,000 or so distinct CDR3 sequences, with less than 20% observed a single time. The CDR3 loop spans 14 amino acids. V gave up 3 bases and J gave up 5 bases, with 14 bases separating them. Germline CDR1 is DFQATT and CDR2 is SNEGSKA (reference sequence). The sample consisted of naive T cells sorted from blood. This TCR came from a man aged 45-60 years in good health. The V and J genes are TRBV20-1 and TRBJ2-1; perhaps TRBD2 as D (5 bases). CDR3 amino acids: CSASWAGGHNEQFF. The CDR3 nucleotides read TGCAGTGCTAGCTGGGCAGGAGGCCACAATGAGCAGTTCTTC.